These 15 T cell receptor beta chains were sequenced from one sample in a study of a mutant IDH1 vaccine in newly diagnosed glioma. These receptors' antigens are unknown. Assay: immunoSEQ multiplex PCR; the TCRdb copy retains only in-frame clones and omits some. In the table there are about 40,000 clones, about nine tenths of which are singletons. Time point of the sample: week 5, during vaccination. What each vaccine dose contained was 300 ug of mutant IDH1 20-mer peptide, accompanied by topical imiquimod. The sequences come from PBMCs, collected from a glioma patient whose treatment included an IDH1 peptide vaccine. The receptors stem from a man aged 45-65 years with glioma.

J is TRBJ2-2 and V is TRBV30; D gene ambiguous. V was shortened by 5 bases and J by 3 bases, with 22 bases between the two germline ends. CDR1 and CDR2 (germline): GTSNPN, SVGIG (reference sequence). This CDR3 contains 17 residues. CDR3 sequence: CAWGPLPGRLHTGELFF. CDR3 DNA sequence: TGTGCCTGGGGTCCTCTACCCGGCCGGCTACACACCGGGGAGCTGTTTTTT. The full variable domain, completed using reference TRBV30 and TRBJ2-2, is SQTIHQWPATLVQPVGSPLSLECTVEGTSNPNLYWYRQAAGRGLQLLFYSVGIGQISSEVPQNLSASRPQDRQFILSSKKLLLSDSGFYLCAWGPLPGRLHTGELFFGEGSRLTVL.

The chain combines TRBV25-1 with TRBJ2-1, with no clear D. Per the germline V gene, CDR1 is MGHDK and CDR2 is SYGVNS. The CDR3 sequence is 10 residues long. The V end was cut by 2 bases, the J end by 13 bases, with 6 bases between. This CDR3 is CASSEVRQFF. The CDR3 DNA reads as TGTGCCAGCAGTGAAGTGCGTCAGTTCTTC.

The chain has TRBV7-2 and TRBJ1-2, with a weak D call TRBD1 (6 bases). V lost 2 bases to trimming and J lost 8 bases, with 21 bases between them. Germline V gene data show CDR1 as SGHTA and CDR2 as FQGNSA. This CDR3 is 16 amino acids long. The chain's CDR3 is CASSLNSPSGGGGYTF. In nucleotides, the CDR3 is TGTGCCAGCAGCTTAAATTCGCCCTCGGGGGGCGGCGGCTACACCTTC. The complete variable domain, with remaining parts taken from reference TRBV7-2 and TRBJ1-2, reads GAGVSQSPSNKVTEKGKDVELRCDPISGHTALYWYRQSLGQGLEFLIYFQGNSAPDKSGLPSDRFSAERTGGSVSTLTIQRTQQEDSAVYLCASSLNSPSGGGGYTFGSGTRLTVV.

Here the CDR3 DNA reads TGTGCCAGCAGCCCTTCTGGGGGTAGAAACACCATATATTTT. This translates into CASSPSGGRNTIYF. The chain carries TRBV6-6 and TRBJ1-3, with TRBD1 as a possible D gene (5 bases). Germline CDR1 and CDR2: MNHNY and SVGAGI (reference sequence). The V end lost 6 bases, the J end lost 5 bases, and 14 bases lay between the germline ends. CDR3 length: 14 residues.

The V call is TRBV6-5, the J call TRBJ2-1; D gene ambiguous. The CDR3 spans 14 residues. V was clipped by 2 bases and J by 0 bases, with 5 bases between them. In germline, CDR1 is MNHEY, CDR2 SVGAGI. DNA for the CDR3: TGTGCCAGCAGTTACGCGAGCTCCTACAATGAGCAGTTCTTC. Translating it yields CASSYASSYNEQFF.

The chain carries TRBV5-1 and TRBJ2-1, with D perhaps matching TRBD2 (6 bases). Between the trimmed V and J ends, which lost 3 bases and 3 bases, there was a span of 10 bases. The CDR3 extends over 14 amino acids. Germline V gene lookup returns CDR1 SGHRS and CDR2 YFSETQ. The CDR3 spells CASSSEGFYNEQFF. CDR3 nucleotide sequence: TGCGCCAGCAGCTCGGAGGGGTTCTACAATGAGCAGTTCTTC.

This clone was detected only once. The chain joins TRBV5-4 to TRBJ2-3, with TRBD2 matching over 8 bases. Germline CDR1 is SGHNT and CDR2 is YYREEE (reference sequence). The CDR3 covers 16 residues. Trimming cost V 3 bases and J 0 bases; bases outside gene matches: 6. CDR3 amino acids: CASSYRAGDSTDTQYF. The CDR3 nucleotides are TGTGCCAGCAGCTACCGAGCGGGAGACAGCACAGATACGCAGTATTTT.

The J gene is TRBJ1-1, the V gene TRBV28; D call uncertain. CDR3 length equals 14 residues. The germline V gene has CDR1 MDHEN and CDR2 SYDVKM. The V gene lost 5 bases and the J gene lost 1 base, with 11 bases spanning the gap. CDR3 residues: CASSTGRRNTEAFF. DNA for the CDR3: TGTGCCAGCAGTACCGGGAGAAGGAACACTGAAGCTTTCTTT.

Only a few counts were recorded for this clone. V is TRBV5-1 and J is TRBJ2-4; no clear D. The CDR3 is made up of 17 amino acids. Germline CDR1 SGHRS, CDR2 YFSETQ. The V and J ends lost 0 bases and 0 bases respectively, with 13 bases between them. The CDR3 spells CASSLADTESAKNIQYF. DNA for the CDR3: TGCGCCAGCAGCTTGGCCGATACAGAATCAGCCAAAAACATTCAGTACTTC.

The rearrangement joins TRBV9 to TRBJ2-1, with 11 bases fitting TRBD2. CDR3 length: 15 residues. The germline gives CDR1 SGDLS, CDR2 YYNGEE. The J segment lost 4 bases and the V segment lost 3 bases, leaving 3 bases of the junction unmatched. The CDR3 is CASSAGLAAYNEQFF. The CDR3 coding sequence is TGTGCCAGCAGCGCGGGACTAGCGGCGTACAATGAGCAGTTCTTC.

The CDR3 DNA reads as TGTGCCAGCAGACCGGGAGAACGCAACAATGAGCAGTTCTTC. It yields the protein CASRPGERNNEQFF. The gene calls are TRBV6-5 and TRBJ2-1; weak D call: TRBD2 (6 bases). This CDR3 region has 14 residues. With 6 bases removed from V and 5 bases from J, the gap between germline ends came to 14 bases. Germline CDR1 reads MNHEY; CDR2 reads SVGAGI.

The chain links TRBV25-1 to TRBJ2-3; 8 nucleotides align to TRBD1. Germline values: CDR1 MGHDK, CDR2 SYGVNS. Trimming at V came to 1 base and at J to 4 bases, leaving 7 bases not matched to a gene. This CDR3 spans 16 amino acids. CDR3 bases: TGTGCCAGCAGTGAATCCCGGACAGGGAAGGCAGATACGCAGTATTTT. Protein product: CASSESRTGKADTQYF. The whole variable domain, filled in from reference TRBV25-1 and TRBJ2-3, reads EADIYQTPRYLVIGTGKKITLECSQTMGHDKMYWYQQDPGMELHLIHYSYGVNSTEKGDLSSESTVSRIRTEHFPLTLESARPSHTSQYLCASSESRTGKADTQYFGPGTRLTVL.

This clone has only a few counts. At one boundary the junction diverges from the germline segment, which might be a read error. The chain couples TRBV4-3 to TRBJ1-1, with D tentatively TRBD1 (5 bases). Germline-derived CDR1 and CDR2 are LGHNA and YSLEER. There are 14 residues in the CDR3. CDR3 DNA: TGCGCCAGCAGCCAAGGAGCAGGGAACGCTGAAGCTTTCTTT. Its translation is CASSQGAGNAEAFF.

This chain connects TRBV6-5 to TRBJ1-2; TRBD1 aligns across 8 bases. This CDR3 has 13 residues. Germline values: CDR1 MNHEY, CDR2 SVGAGI. With 4 bases clipped from V and 6 bases from J, the junction kept 4 bases outside the gene matches. CDR3 DNA: TGTGCCAGCAGTTGGACAGGGACGGATGGCTACACCTTC. This codes for CASSWTGTDGYTF.

This rearrangement joins TRBV6-1 to TRBJ2-7; 9 bases are shared with TRBD1. Trimming cost V 7 bases and J 5 bases; bases outside gene matches: 9. The CDR3 consists of 14 residues. CDR1 is MNHNS, CDR2 SASEGT, per germline. CDR3 nucleotides: TGTGCCAGCACCGTCCGGGACAGGGCCCACGAGCAGTACTTC. It yields the protein CASTVRDRAHEQYF.